The T cell receptor beta chain under discussion was sequenced for a study of cytomegalovirus exposure and HLA in healthy donors. About the research overall: HLA-typed donors were the source of about 85 million unique TCRs held in an early data release.

Study findings and constraints: A further, later analysis showed that HLA-associated TCR beta chains (compared with equally common others) were more clonally expanded. In a later analysis, a missense DCLRE1C variant was linked to TCR beta V- and J-gene trimming.

The PCR employed 60 Vbeta primers together with 13 Jbeta primers. Generated by immunoSEQ multiplex PCR, the TCRdb table keeps only in-frame clones and is missing some. In the table there are about 150,000 clones, approximately 71% of which are singletons. Germline V lookup: CDR1 MDHEN, CDR2 SYDVKM. This CDR3 is built from 11 residues. The V end was cut by 2 bases, the J end by 7 bases, with 5 bases between. Concerning this clone: Its specificity is not known.

The sequence was collected from a man younger than 35 in good health and CMV-seropositive. The specimen was PBMCs. This chain uses TRBV28 with TRBJ1-1; D ambiguous. This CDR3 reads CASSLVGEAFF. The DNA of the CDR3 is TGTGCCAGCAGTTTAGTCGGTGAAGCTTTCTTT.